This TCR beta chain emerged from a study of T cell changes during pregnancy in multiple sclerosis. The sample holds one count of this clone. The CDR3 sequence is 13 residues long. Per the germline V gene, CDR1 is LNHDA and CDR2 is SQIVND (reference sequence). V lost 6 bases and J lost 8; bases outside the gene matches: 7. TCRdb keeps only in-frame clones here, not all; method: immunoSEQ multiplex PCR. The sample records some 70,000 clones, roughly nine tenths being singletons. The TCR sequence derives from a female donor with multiple sclerosis, enrolled in a pregnancy study. Material: peripheral blood, obtained before pregnancy. The genes are TRBV19 and TRBJ2-1; 7 bases are shared with TRBD2. In nucleotides, the CDR3 is TGTGCCAGTAGGGGGCTCGGGAGGTATGAGCAGTTCTTC. Amino acids: CASRGLGRYEQFF.